Each of the 11 T cell receptor beta chains below was sequenced from the same sample in a study of blood T cells in healthy people across ages. Using a J-beta primer mix together with a sample-barcoded 5' primer, a second PCR was run for about 7 to 12 cycles. One entry per CDR3 protein, called by TCRdb with MiXCR from the 5' RACE reads. This sample yields 1.5 million to 2 million distinct CDR3 sequences, of which 49% are seen a single time; about 2.1% belongs to the top ten. Material: blood. These receptors were obtained from a woman aged 40 to 50 in good health.

This chain connects TRBV29-1 to TRBJ2-5, with D perhaps being TRBD1 or TRBD2 (6 bases each). The end of the DNA aligns better with TRBJ2-7, so the J call may be wrong. The CDR3 is made up of 13 amino acids. The germline V gene has CDR1 SQVTM and CDR2 ANQGSEA. The CDR3 is CSVPRGGSYEQYF. The CDR3 coding sequence is TGCAGCGTTCCACGAGGGGGGTCCTACGAGCAGTACTTC.

V usage is TRBV7-9 and J usage is TRBJ1-2; no reliable D call. Per the germline V gene, CDR1 is SEHNR and CDR2 is FQNEAQ (reference sequence). V was pared by 7 bases and J by 4 bases, with 19 bases between. This CDR3 is built from 15 residues. The DNA for the CDR3 is TGTGCCAGCACCCTTAGCTCGGAAGCTTCCTATGGCTACACCTTC. It encodes CASTLSSEASYGYTF.

The chain employs TRBV5-1 and TRBJ2-1; TRBD2 matches at 9 bases. Germline CDR1 SGHRS, CDR2 YFSETQ. With V trimmed by 6 bases and J by 10 bases, 14 bases remained unmatched. The CDR3 runs 15 residues. The CDR3 loop is CASKSVAGVLEEQFF. The CDR3 DNA sequence: TGCGCCAGCAAGTCAGTAGCGGGGGTCTTGGAAGAGCAGTTCTTC.

The J gene is TRBJ1-2, the V gene TRBV6-1, with TRBD1 matching 7 bases. The V gene's germline CDR1 is MNHNS and CDR2 SASEGT. The CDR3 runs 17 residues. Trimming at V came to 7 bases and at J to 8 bases, leaving 22 bases not matched to a gene. CDR3 DNA sequence: TGTGCCAGCATGTACAGTGGCTTGGACAGGCCCCCCCACGGCTACACCTTC. Translated: CASMYSGLDRPPHGYTF.

The chain carries TRBV5-1 and TRBJ2-1, with D maybe TRBD2 (6 bases). The CDR3 contains 19 residues. In germline, CDR1 is SGHRS, CDR2 YFSETQ. V shed 0 bases and J shed 0 bases, with 19 bases lying between them. CDR3 loop: CASSLALDTDGSSYNEQFF. The CDR3 nucleotides are TGCGCCAGCAGCTTGGCCTTGGACACCGACGGGAGCTCCTACAATGAGCAGTTCTTC. Complete variable domain (other parts from reference TRBV5-1 and TRBJ2-1): KAGVTQTPRYLIKTRGQQVTLSCSPISGHRSVSWYQQTPGQGLQFLFEYFSETQRNKGNFPGRFSGRQFSNSRSEMNVSTLELGDSALYLCASSLALDTDGSSYNEQFFGPGTRLTVL.

This clonotype was seen a few times. The chain combines TRBV20-1 with TRBJ2-5; D unclear. Trimming took off 1 base at V and 3 bases at J, with 9 bases between the two ends. Germline-derived CDR1 and CDR2 are DFQATT and SNEGSKA (reference sequence). The CDR3 totals 13 residues. The CDR3 loop reads CSARVSEEETQYF. Here the CDR3 DNA reads TGCAGTGCTAGAGTGAGTGAGGAAGAGACCCAGTACTTC.

The gene calls are TRBV6-5 and TRBJ1-2, with TRBD1 matching over 7 bases. The J segment lost 6 bases and the V segment lost 2 bases, leaving 9 bases of the junction unmatched. This CDR3 region has 15 residues. Germline V gene lookup returns CDR1 MNHEY and CDR2 SVGAGI. CDR3: CASSYSRQGFDGYTF. The CDR3 nucleotides read TGTGCCAGCAGTTACAGTCGACAGGGATTCGATGGCTACACCTTC.

This clonotype has just a few counts. The CDR3 here is CASSLMSSGDIADTQYF. DNA of the CDR3: TGTGCCAGCAGTTTAATGTCTAGCGGGGATATCGCAGATACGCAGTATTTT. The rearrangement links TRBV27 to TRBJ2-3; TRBD2 matches 9 bases. The CDR3 loop spans 17 amino acids. Germline trimming cut 2 bases from V and 4 bases from J; bases unmatched to any gene: 10. The germline V gene has CDR1 MNHEY and CDR2 SMNVEV (reference sequence).

This clonotype was detected ten times or more. This chain links TRBV27 with TRBJ2-7, with D perhaps matching TRBD1 or TRBD2 (5 bases each). The germline V and J ends were trimmed by 6 bases and 7 bases, with 16 bases remaining between them. The CDR3 loop spans 13 amino acids. The germline V gene has CDR1 MNHEY and CDR2 SMNVEV (reference sequence). The CDR3 region is CASSLLGAGEQYF. CDR3 in DNA: TGTGCCAGCAGCTTACTAGGGGCTGGGGAGCAGTACTTC.

V usage is TRBV12-3 or TRBV12-4 and J usage is TRBJ2-5; tentatively, D is TRBD2 (5 bases). The CDR3 loop spans 13 amino acids. V was cut by 5 bases and J by 5 bases, with 12 bases left in between. Here the CDR3 reads CASSADRRETQYF. The DNA for the CDR3 is TGTGCCAGCAGTGCGGACCGGAGGGAGACCCAGTACTTC.

The chain couples TRBV27 to TRBJ2-5, with TRBD1 matching 9 bases. Germline-derived CDR1 and CDR2 are MNHEY and SMNVEV (reference sequence). The CDR3 extends over 16 amino acids. With V trimmed by 4 bases and J by 5 bases, 11 bases remained unmatched. CDR3 amino acids: CASSWGQGYEGETQYF. For the CDR3, the DNA is TGTGCCAGCAGTTGGGGACAGGGTTACGAGGGGGAGACCCAGTACTTC.